This T cell receptor (beta chain) appears in the sequencing data of a study of cytomegalovirus exposure and HLA in healthy donors. Study-wide findings and caveats: Published work reported that the classifier diagnosed cytomegalovirus status with high specificity and sensitivity. Altogether, around 160 TCR beta chains were recorded as cytomegalovirus-associated.

On this clone: The antigen is undetermined.

Clones were sequenced by immunoSEQ multiplex PCR, and TCRdb holds only the in-frame ones, with some missing. This sample has fewer than 200,000 clones; roughly 91% occur once, and the top ten carry 4% to 5%. This CDR3 region has 13 residues. V lost 5 bases to trimming and J lost 6 bases; unmatched junction nucleotides: 6. Germline values: CDR1 KGHSH, CDR2 LQKENI. This rearrangement joins TRBV18 to TRBJ1-2; 7 nucleotides line up with TRBD1. The TCR originated in a man between 18 and 35 years old in good health and CMV-seropositive. Sequenced sample: PBMCs. The CDR3 reads CASSSDRVNGYTF. DNA of the CDR3: TGTGCCAGCTCATCAGACAGGGTAAATGGCTACACCTTC.